These 10 T cell receptor beta chains came from one sample sequenced in a study of T cell responses to AZD1222 COVID-19 vaccine. TCRdb keeps only in-frame clones here, not all; method: immunoSEQ multiplex PCR. The table shows approximately 140,000 clones, with just over 90% occurring only once. The material sequenced was peripheral blood, taken on day 0 of AZD1222 vaccination. These TCRs come from an adult in good health.

The CDR3 reads CASRPQGAAEAFF. The CDR3 bases are TGTGCCAGCAGGCCACAGGGGGCGGCTGAAGCTTTCTTT. This chain connects TRBV2 to TRBJ1-1; 9 bases are shared with TRBD1. Trimming at V came to 6 bases and at J to 6 bases, leaving 5 bases not matched to a gene. CDR3 size: 13 residues. CDR1 is SNHLY, CDR2 FYNNEI, per germline.

This clone has just one count. This rearrangement joins TRBV6-6 to TRBJ1-4, with D tentatively TRBD1 (6 bases). The CDR3 is made up of 14 amino acids. Trimming pared 6 bases from V and 7 bases from J, leaving 15 bases between. Germline V gene lookup returns CDR1 MNHNY and CDR2 SVGAGI (reference sequence). This CDR3 is CASRTGGLGEKLFF. The CDR3 DNA is TGTGCCAGCAGAACGGGGGGGCTGGGTGAAAAACTGTTTTTT.

This chain connects TRBV7-8 to TRBJ2-7, with 7 bases aligning to TRBD2. The CDR3 length is 16 residues. Germline lookup yields CDR1 SGHVS and CDR2 FQNEAQ. V was clipped by 2 bases and J by 7 bases; unmatched bases: 14. The CDR3 sequence: CASSLYVRGEAGEQYF. The CDR3 nucleotides are TGTGCCAGCAGCTTATACGTGCGGGGAGAAGCGGGAGAGCAGTACTTC.

The chain recombines TRBV5-4 with TRBJ1-1; perhaps TRBD1 as D (5 bases). Germline CDR1 reads SGHNT; CDR2 reads YYREEE (reference sequence). V shed 2 bases and J shed 2 bases, with 13 bases lying between them. The CDR3 sequence is 15 residues long. CDR3 nucleotide sequence: TGTGCCAGCAGCTTTGGGGGTTTAGTAAACACTGAAGCTTTCTTT. Protein sequence: CASSFGGLVNTEAFF. The complete variable domain, with remaining parts taken from reference TRBV5-4 and TRBJ1-1, reads ETGVTQSPTHLIKTRGQQVTLRCSSQSGHNTVSWYQQALGQGPQFIFQYYREEENGRGNFPPRFSGLQFPNYSSELNVNALELDDSALYLCASSFGGLVNTEAFFGQGTRLTVV.

This clone is a singleton in its sample. The chain links TRBV7-3 to TRBJ2-7; D not certain. This CDR3 is built from 16 residues. Per germline, CDR1 SGHTA and CDR2 FQGTGA. V dropped 2 bases and J dropped 5 bases, with 19 bases sitting between them. This CDR3 reads CASSLGVLEKVDEQYF. The CDR3 nucleotides are TGTGCCAGCAGCTTAGGAGTTCTGGAAAAGGTGGACGAGCAGTACTTC.

This clone occurred a few times. The chain is built from TRBV19 and TRBJ1-2, with 9 positions matching TRBD1. Trimming removed 1 base from V and 8 bases from J; junction bases left unmatched: 8. Germline V lookup: CDR1 LNHDA, CDR2 SQIVND (reference sequence). The CDR3 extends over 15 amino acids. CDR3 coding DNA: TGTGCCAGTAGTATAGCGGCACAGGGGGCCCCCGGCTACACCTTC. Translated: CASSIAAQGAPGYTF. The whole variable domain, filled in from reference TRBV19 and TRBJ1-2, reads DGGITQSPKYLFRKEGQNVTLSCEQNLNHDAMYWYRQDPGQGLRLIYYSQIVNDFQKGDIAEGYSVSREKKESFPLTVTSAQKNPTAFYLCASSIAAQGAPGYTFGSGTRLTVV.

The chain is built from TRBV5-1 and TRBJ2-2, with 14 bases aligning to TRBD2. The CDR3 has 21 amino acids. V was clipped by 2 bases and J by 4 bases; unmatched bases: 16. Looked up from germline, CDR1 is SGHRS and CDR2 is YFSETQ. CDR3 nucleotides: TGCGCCAGCAGCTTATATCCGGGACTAGCGGGAGCCCTCCGAGTCACCGGGGAGCTGTTTTTT. Translating gives CASSLYPGLAGALRVTGELFF.

The J gene is TRBJ1-4, the V gene TRBV2; no definite D call. CDR3 length equals 11 residues. V lost 4 bases and J lost 3, with 0 bases in between. Germline V gives CDR1 SNHLY, CDR2 FYNNEI. CDR3: CASSANEKLFF. The CDR3 DNA reads as TGTGCCAGCAGTGCTAATGAAAAACTGTTTTTT. The variable domain in full, with the rest retrieved from reference TRBV2 and TRBJ1-4, is EPEVTQTPSHQVTQMGQEVILRCVPISNHLYFYWYRQILGQKVEFLVSFYNNEISEKSEIFDDQFSVERPDGSNFTLKIRSTKLEDSAMYFCASSANEKLFFGSGTQLSVL.

This chain uses TRBV6-5 with TRBJ1-1; TRBD1 aligns across 10 bases. CDR3 size: 15 residues. V lost 6 bases, J lost 6 bases, and 10 bases stayed unmatched. Germline-derived CDR1 and CDR2 are MNHEY and SVGAGI. Here the CDR3 reads CASSHTRDRGAEAFF. For the CDR3, the DNA is TGTGCCAGCAGCCATACTCGGGACAGGGGCGCTGAAGCTTTCTTT.

The chain has TRBV5-1 and TRBJ2-1, with D possibly being TRBD2 (5 bases). The CDR3 loop spans 20 amino acids. Germline lookup yields CDR1 SGHRS and CDR2 YFSETQ. V lost 1 base to trimming and J lost 0 bases, with 23 bases between them. The CDR3 nucleotides read TGCGCCAGCAGCTTGTATGTACTAGGCAGCACTCCTATCTCCTACAATGAGCAGTTCTTC. This translates into CASSLYVLGSTPISYNEQFF.